The T cell receptor (beta chain) described here comes from a study of response to subunit inactivated influenza vaccine (dated by TCRdb to about 2018). The study in broad terms: Deep quantitative T cell receptor repertoire profiling was used in the study to track responses to a trivalent subunit inactivated influenza vaccine. Overall study results and their limits: The authors proposed that each seasonal influenza vaccination may bring in only a limited number of new T cells.

This clonotype has just a few counts. What this receptor recognizes is not known. There are no base qualities to consult, and no much larger clone falls within one base. Receptor amplification or capture employed RT-PCR. The listed sequencing device is Illumina HiSeq 2500. TCRdb itself trimmed the public reads at Q25 with fastp, ran MiXCR and retained productive beta chains. Under each unique CDR3 protein, matching rows form one entry showing the most common genes and DNA. This sample comprises about 650,000 distinct CDR3 sequences, less than 20% of them detected only once. The top ten constitute 11% of the sample. This specimen consisted of PBMCs from blood, obtained 11 to 12 days after vaccination. The TCR comes from a man aged 50-60 years who received an inactivated influenza vaccine. Donor details come from another sample of the same person, matched by shared clones.

The nucleotides are TGTGCCAGCAGCTTAGGGAATCCAGATACGCAGTATTTT. It encodes CASSLGNPDTQYF. The rearrangement joined TRBV11-2 to TRBJ2-3; confidence is insufficient to name the D gene. The CDR3 runs 13 amino acids, cysteine and phenylalanine included. Just CDR3 DNA is preserved here, 39 bases in frame from base 1. CDR1 and CDR2 were assigned from the germline V gene as SGHAT and FQNNGV. V is reduced by 1 base and J by 4 bases, leaving a spacing of 6 bases between them.